This T cell receptor (beta chain) was sequenced for a study of blood T cells in healthy people across ages (dated by TCRdb to the mid-2010s). Concerning the study at large: In model experiments, roughly one uniquely barcoded TCR beta cDNA molecule per two T cells was captured by template switching. Age-related changes in TCR beta repertoire diversity were measured in the study by deep sequencing normalized with unique cDNA molecular identifiers. Donors were grouped into four age groups: young (average 16 years), middle-aged (39), aged (62) and long-lived (about 89). To avoid experimental bias, donors of different ages were spread randomly across the sequencing lanes. For two donors (one aged 18 to 30 and one aged 80 or older), the study analyzed two additional independent replicas of 1 million unique cDNA reads from the same blood draw.

As regards this clonotype: This receptor's antigen is unknown. No much larger clonotype is one base removed from it; base qualities were not supplied.

The method behind the library was 5' RACE. Reads for this sample came from an Illumina HiSeq 2500. A second about 7 to 12 cycle PCR used a sample-barcoded 5' primer and a J-beta primer mix. A template-switch 5' adaptor carrying 12 random nucleotides introduced a unique molecular identifier onto each TCR beta cDNA molecule. At least 3 million CDR3-containing paired-end reads were obtained from each sample. First-strand cDNA was synthesized from all RNA with the Mint cDNA synthesis kit, primed by a TRBC-specific oligonucleotide. After uracil-DNA glycosylase treatment, a first 18-cycle PCR used universal primers M1SS and BC2_uni_R on all cDNA. Per the source publication's procedure: For normalization, 1 million high-quality reads were randomly selected from each sample, with every read carrying a distinct molecular identifier. Instead of being binned into consensus sequences, reads that shared molecular identifiers were thrown out. MiTCR, run with a Q25 quality threshold and the strictest error-elimination algorithm, handled CDR3 identification, clonotype clustering and error correction. A nonparametric unseen species model with Euler transformation was used to estimate lower-bound total TCR beta diversity. The public reads were run again by TCRdb, first through fastp at Q25 and then through MiXCR, and only productive beta chains were kept. Identical CDR3 proteins give one entry, which carries the most common genes and DNA. The authors' filters were not applied to this entry. The sample table shows some 900,000 distinct CDR3 sequences, and approximately 49% are seen once. The top ten constitute roughly 12% of the sample.

In the germline V gene, CDR1 corresponds to MDHEN and CDR2 to SYDVKM. From cysteine to phenylalanine, the CDR3 is 15 amino acids long. Here the CDR3 DNA is all that survives: 45 bases in frame from base 1. Trimming takes 7 bases off V and 4 bases off J; junction bases not matched to a gene: 12. What the research found in general, with its limitations: As age increased, observed TCR beta diversity per million T cells dropped in a roughly linear way, and a significant reduction was already evident by age 40. Conclusive comparison of naive and antigen-experienced compartments was prevented by the profiling of bulk unsorted PBMCs. Observed TCR beta diversity correlated strongly with the percentage of naive T cells measured by flow cytometry. Donor CMV infection status was unknown, potentially confounding age-related changes in expanded clonotypes. Estimates of total diversity from one million sequenced T cells were regarded as lower bounds and underestimates. Compared with the aged group, the long-lived group had more naive CD4+ T cells, fewer expanded clones and increased TCR diversity, a pattern suggesting age selection.

The approximately 40 donors, aged roughly 6 to 100 years, were systemically healthy Caucasian individuals from Russia. Each donor gave ten milliliters of peripheral blood, collected into EDTA-treated Vacutainer tubes. Ficoll-Paque density-gradient centrifugation was used to isolate PBMCs, with at least 6 million per sample. Trizol reagent was used to extract total RNA from the PBMCs, yielding at least 5 micrograms per sample. Naive CD45RAhigh/CD27high T cell percentages were measured by flow cytometry on a PBMC aliquot from every donor. The sequence was collected from a man aged 25 to 40 in good health. Specimen: blood. The rearranged chain carries TRBV28 and TRBJ2-5, with 7 central nucleotides matching TRBD1. The nucleotide sequence reads TGTGCCAGCAACCTTGTCGGCCCAGGGGGAGAGACCCAGTACTTC. Translated, it reads CASNLVGPGGETQYF.